The 28 T cell receptor beta chains below all came from one sample that was sequenced in a study of T cells after yellow fever vaccination. One entry per CDR3 protein, called by TCRdb with MiXCR from the 5' RACE reads. In the table there are 100,000 to 150,000 distinct CDR3 sequences, nearly 7.5% of which are singletons. Sample: CD4+ T cells sorted from PBMCs, taken approximately 11 days after the first yellow fever vaccination. These receptors were collected from a man between 18 and 29 years old who received the YFV17D yellow fever vaccine.

This clonotype appeared many times. This chain uses TRBV7-9 with TRBJ1-1; 11 nucleotides match TRBD1. V shed 7 bases and J 2 bases; nucleotides not matched to a gene: 12. This CDR3 comprises 17 residues. Per the germline V gene, CDR1 is SEHNR and CDR2 is FQNEAQ (reference sequence). CDR3 region: CASTPPGTGGLNTEAFF. DNA for the CDR3: TGTGCCAGCACCCCACCAGGGACAGGGGGACTAAACACTGAAGCTTTCTTT.

This clonotype was detected ten times or more. This rearrangement joins TRBV12-3 or TRBV12-4 to TRBJ1-5; D remains unclear. Trimming pared 1 base from V and 6 bases from J, leaving 7 bases between. The length of the CDR3 is 13 residues. The CDR3 DNA reads TGTGCCAGCAGTTTAGGGCCCGGTCAGCCCCAGCATTTT. This codes for CASSLGPGQPQHF.

This clonotype was recorded at least ten times. The chain links TRBV5-1 to TRBJ1-1; 7 bases align to TRBD1. V shed 4 bases, J shed 0 bases, and the junction held 3 bases outside the gene matches. In germline, CDR1 is SGHRS, CDR2 YFSETQ. The CDR3 spans 14 residues. This CDR3 reads CASSGDSLNTEAFF. The CDR3 DNA is TGCGCCAGCAGCGGGGACAGTCTGAACACTGAAGCTTTCTTT.

This clonotype was recorded at least ten times. The V and J genes are TRBV5-1 and TRBJ2-2, with 7 bases lining up with TRBD1. The CDR3 sequence is 16 residues long. Germline V gene sequence: CDR1 SGHRS, CDR2 YFSETQ. V lost 7 bases to trimming and J lost 0 bases; unmatched junction nucleotides: 9. The CDR3 DNA is TGCGCCAGCCGACACCCACAGGGGACGAACACCGGGGAGCTGTTTTTT. It codes for CASRHPQGTNTGELFF.

This clonotype has more than one count but fewer than ten. At one of its ends the junction is not consistent with the germline gene, which may arise from a read error. This chain connects TRBV3-1 to TRBJ2-7; 8 nucleotides line up with TRBD1. CDR1 and CDR2 from the germline V gene are LGHDT and YNNKEL (reference sequence). This CDR3 comprises 18 residues. The CDR3 loop is CTSSLQNPDRAHPYEQYF. DNA of the CDR3: TGTACCAGCAGTTTACAAAACCCGGACAGGGCCCACCCCTACGAGCAGTACTTC.

This clonotype was seen a few times. The rearrangement links TRBV20-1 to TRBJ2-7; D may be TRBD2 (5 bases). The germline V gene has CDR1 DFQATT and CDR2 SNEGSKA (reference sequence). The ends were cut back, 6 bases at V and 5 bases at J, with 17 bases in the middle. CDR3 length: 13 amino acids. DNA of the CDR3: TGCAGTGCCCCAGTCCCCAGCGGCAACGAGCAGTACTTC. Its protein product is CSAPVPSGNEQYF.

Ten or more counts support this clonotype. The rearrangement uses TRBV2 and TRBJ1-2, with 9 bases matching TRBD1. The junction had 9 bases not matched to a gene; V was cut back by 5 bases and J by 8 bases. Germline V gene sequence: CDR1 SNHLY, CDR2 FYNNEI. The CDR3 runs 14 residues. The CDR3 loop reads CASSPQGTGSGYTF. The CDR3, as DNA: TGTGCCAGCAGTCCTCAGGGGACAGGGTCAGGCTACACCTTC.

This clonotype was seen many times. The chain has TRBV7-2 and TRBJ2-7, with D possibly matching TRBD1 (6 bases). Germline V CDR1 and CDR2: SGHTA, FQGNSA. The CDR3 is 14 residues long. Trimming shortened V by 2 bases and J by 2 bases, and 10 bases separated the two germline ends. The chain's CDR3 is CASSLSQGPYEQYF. The DNA of the CDR3 is TGTGCCAGCAGCTTATCACAGGGACCCTACGAGCAGTACTTC.

This clonotype was picked up many times. The V and J genes are TRBV5-1 and TRBJ2-1; 11 nucleotides agree with TRBD2. J lost 1 base, V lost 0 bases, and 6 bases had no gene match. The CDR3 is made up of 18 amino acids. Germline CDR1 SGHRS, CDR2 YFSETQ. The CDR3 nucleotides are TGCGCCAGCAGCTTGGACCCGCCTAGCGGGGGGTCCTACAATGAGCAGTTCTTC. As protein: CASSLDPPSGGSYNEQFF.

The chain couples TRBV24-1 to TRBJ1-6; D ambiguous. V shed 2 bases and J shed 6 bases, with 16 bases lying between them. CDR3 length equals 17 residues. Germline loops: CDR1 KGHDR, CDR2 SFDVKD. CDR3 DNA sequence: TGTGCCACCAGTGATTCCCCGACGGCAACTGCTAATTCACCCCTCCACTTT. Amino acid sequence: CATSDSPTATANSPLHF.

Ten or more counts support this clonotype. V usage is TRBV28 and J usage is TRBJ1-2; D is unresolved. Per the germline V gene, CDR1 is MDHEN and CDR2 is SYDVKM. Trimming removed 6 bases from V and 8 bases from J, with 13 bases in between. The CDR3 has 12 amino acids. The CDR3 nucleotides read TGTGCCAGCAGGTTACCCGCCCTCGGCTACACCTTC. It is translated as CASRLPALGYTF.

This clonotype was found many times. V usage is TRBV2 and J usage is TRBJ2-7; 7 positions match TRBD1. Germline V gene data show CDR1 as SNHLY and CDR2 as FYNNEI. The CDR3 has 13 residues. V shed 6 bases and J 3 bases; nucleotides not matched to a gene: 5. This CDR3 reads CASRRDSNYEQYV. The CDR3 DNA reads as TGTGCCAGCAGGAGGGACAGTAACTACGAGCAGTACGTC.

There are many counts of this clonotype. The rearrangement uses TRBV10-2 and TRBJ2-5, with D maybe TRBD2 (6 bases). Germline V CDR1 and CDR2: WSHSY, SAAADI. V was shortened by 3 bases and J by 6 bases, with 14 bases between the two germline ends. The CDR3 loop spans 14 amino acids. This CDR3 is CASSEQRRAKTQYF. Written as DNA, the CDR3 is TGCGCCAGCAGTGAACAGAGGAGGGCGAAGACCCAGTACTTC.

There are many counts of this clonotype. The chain is built from TRBV5-1 and TRBJ2-1; weak D call: TRBD2 (5 bases). Germline values: CDR1 SGHRS, CDR2 YFSETQ. V shed 5 bases and J shed 2 bases, with 8 bases lying between them. CDR3 size: 13 residues. The DNA for the CDR3 is TGCGCCAGCAGATCGGGGACCTACAATGAGCAGTTCTTC. Translated, it gives CASRSGTYNEQFF. The full variable domain, in which reference TRBV5-1 and TRBJ2-1 provide the parts outside the CDR3, is KAGVTQTPRYLIKTRGQQVTLSCSPISGHRSVSWYQQTPGQGLQFLFEYFSETQRNKGNFPGRFSGRQFSNSRSEMNVSTLELGDSALYLCASRSGTYNEQFFGPGTRLTVL.

This clonotype came up many times. The chain employs TRBV7-2 and TRBJ2-2; no clear D gene. The CDR3 extends over 12 amino acids. Germline V gene lookup returns CDR1 SGHTA and CDR2 FQGNSA. V dropped 10 bases and J dropped 7 bases, with 13 bases sitting between them. CDR3 bases: TGTGCCAACCCCCGGCGAAACGGGGAGCTGTTTTTT. This gives the protein CANPRRNGELFF.

This clonotype was found a few times. The chain links TRBV5-1 to TRBJ2-5; 8 bases are a match to TRBD1. After removal of 4 bases from V and 5 bases from J, the junction contained 13 bases not matched to a gene. In germline, CDR1 is SGHRS, CDR2 YFSETQ. The CDR3 length is 16 residues. In nucleotides, the CDR3 is TGCGCCAGCAGCCCGAACGGGTGGCAGGGGGCTGAGACCCAGTACTTC. It codes for CASSPNGWQGAETQYF.

The rearrangement uses TRBV2 and TRBJ2-7; D is tentatively TRBD1 or TRBD2 (5 bases each). The CDR3 is made up of 14 amino acids. Between the trimmed V and J ends, which lost 8 bases and 3 bases, there was a span of 17 bases. CDR1 and CDR2 (germline): SNHLY, FYNNEI. CDR3 in amino acids: CASYTRDGNYEQYV. CDR3 in DNA: TGTGCCAGCTATACCCGGGACGGCAACTACGAGCAGTACGTC.

The rearrangement uses TRBV12-3 or TRBV12-4 and TRBJ2-5, with D unresolved. CDR3 size: 17 residues. With 1 base removed from V and 2 bases from J, the gap between germline ends came to 17 bases. This CDR3 is CASSLVVTRVVQETQYF. The CDR3 DNA is TGTGCCAGCAGTTTAGTTGTTACAAGGGTCGTTCAAGAGACCCAGTACTTC.

Comment on this clonotype: Germline and junction disagree at one end, which may indicate a read error. The chain couples TRBV5-1 to TRBJ2-5, with D tentatively TRBD1 or TRBD2 (5 bases each). CDR3 length: 11 amino acids. Germline V lookup: CDR1 SGHRS, CDR2 YFSETQ. The CDR3 DNA reads TGCGCCAGCAGCTTGGAGGGACCCCCCACTTTC. This sequence encodes CASSLEGPPTF.

This clonotype was counted only a few times. The V call is TRBV28, the J call TRBJ2-7; TRBD1 matches at 9 bases. CDR3 length: 16 amino acids. Trimming took 3 bases from V and 4 from J; bases not matched to a gene: 10. The germline V gene has CDR1 MDHEN and CDR2 SYDVKM. CDR3: CASSLAGTGNYYEQYV. The CDR3 DNA follows: TGTGCCAGCAGTTTGGCCGGGACAGGGAACTATTACGAGCAGTACGTC.

This clonotype was seen only a few times. The CDR3 nucleotides read TGCGCCAGCAGCCAAGAGGTACGGGCCTCCGGGGAGCTGTTTTTT. Amino acids: CASSQEVRASGELFF. The genes are TRBV4-1 and TRBJ2-2, with D unclear. The V and J ends lost 0 bases and 6 bases respectively, with 11 bases between them. From germline, CDR1 is MGHRA and CDR2 YSYEKL. This CDR3 is 15 amino acids long.

This clonotype was observed at least ten times. The V gene is TRBV18, the J gene TRBJ2-5; perhaps TRBD1 as D (5 bases). The V gene lost 0 bases and the J gene lost 5 bases, with 16 bases spanning the gap. Germline V gene lookup returns CDR1 KGHSH and CDR2 LQKENI. The CDR3 runs 16 residues. The CDR3 DNA follows: TGTGCCAGCTCACCACCGTTAAGTGGGGCCGCGGAGACCCAGTACTTC. Translation: CASSPPLSGAAETQYF.

This chain connects TRBV9 to TRBJ2-5, with a weak D call TRBD2 (7 bases). This CDR3 is 15 amino acids long. Germline V gives CDR1 SGDLS, CDR2 YYNGEE. Trimming took 4 bases from V and 7 from J, leaving 20 bases between them. The CDR3 reads CASSPRGGVSGTQYF. The CDR3 DNA reads TGTGCCAGCAGCCCCCGAGGGGGGGTATCGGGGACCCAGTACTTC. Full variable domain (outside the CDR3, taken from reference TRBV9 and TRBJ2-5): DSGVTQTPKHLITATGQRVTLRCSPRSGDLSVYWYQQSLDQGLQFLIQYYNGEERAKGNILERFSAQQFPDLHSELNLSSLELGDSALYFCASSPRGGVSGTQYFGPGTRLLVL.

This clonotype was seen repeatedly, ten times or more. The chain uses TRBV7-9 and TRBJ1-1, with 8 positions matching TRBD1. The germline V gene encodes CDR1 SEHNR and CDR2 FQNEAQ (reference sequence). The CDR3 extends over 12 amino acids. The V segment lost 5 bases and the J segment 5 bases; nucleotides outside the gene matches: 1. CDR3 protein: CASSRQGTEAFF. Written as DNA, the CDR3 is TGTGCCAGCAGCCGACAGGGGACTGAAGCTTTCTTT.

This clonotype was observed many times. As DNA, the CDR3 is TGCAGTGCAGAAACAGGGGAGGGGCAGCCCCAGCATTTT. Translating gives CSAETGEGQPQHF. This chain joins TRBV20-1 and TRBJ1-5; the match to TRBD1 covers 7 bases. The germline CDR1 and CDR2 sequences are DFQATT and SNEGSKA (reference sequence). The CDR3 is 13 amino acids. With 6 bases clipped from V and 7 bases from J, the junction kept 9 bases outside the gene matches.

This clonotype was picked up many times. The genes are TRBV5-1 and TRBJ2-3, with TRBD1 identical over 7 bases. The length of the CDR3 is 14 residues. Germline V gene lookup returns CDR1 SGHRS and CDR2 YFSETQ. V was clipped by 4 bases and J by 5 bases; unmatched bases: 7. The CDR3 loop reads CASSHGQAGDTQYF. The CDR3 DNA reads TGCGCCAGCAGCCACGGACAGGCCGGAGATACGCAGTATTTT.

This clonotype appeared many times. The V and J genes are TRBV24-1 and TRBJ2-2; D ambiguous. The CDR3 has 15 amino acids. Germline values: CDR1 KGHDR, CDR2 SFDVKD. Deletions cut 2 bases from V and 7 bases from J, with 13 bases between. The CDR3 DNA is TGTGCCACCAGTGATTCGGCCCTATCAGGCGGGGAGCTGTTTTTT. Its protein product is CATSDSALSGGELFF.

This clonotype appeared many times. The J gene is TRBJ2-5, the V gene TRBV5-1; 7 nucleotides line up with TRBD2. CDR1 is SGHRS, CDR2 YFSETQ, per germline. The CDR3 contains 14 residues. V lost 3 bases and J lost 3; bases outside the gene matches: 5. The CDR3 region is CASSWGGKEETQYF. DNA for the CDR3: TGCGCCAGCAGCTGGGGGGGTAAGGAAGAGACCCAGTACTTC.